This T cell receptor beta chain was documented in a study of T cell responses to AZD1222 COVID-19 vaccine. General study results and limits: Just a handful of AZD1222 recipients were seropositive at baseline. Of spike-specific TCRs, nearly half reportedly target regions left unmutated in variants. Donors were largely white British and mainly female; clonal diversity was possibly underestimated.

Here immunoSEQ multiplex PCR was the method, and the copy in TCRdb shows in-frame clones only, minus some. Of 110,000 to 150,000 clones listed, approximately 93% are singletons. The CDR3 covers 13 residues. The germline gives CDR1 MDHEN, CDR2 SYDVKM. For this clone: The antigen remains unidentified. One end of the junction varies from germline; a read error may be responsible.

The rearrangement links TRBV28 to TRBJ1-5; D is ambiguous. The material sequenced was peripheral blood, taken after recovery from COVID-19. This sequence originates from an adult who had recovered from COVID-19. The CDR3: CSGSTDGNQPQHF. CDR3 DNA: TGCTCGGGGAGTACGGACGGGAATCAGCCCCAGCATTTT.